This T cell receptor (beta chain) was recovered during a study of blood T cell repertoires in COVID-19. Per germline, CDR1 SGHNT and CDR2 YYREEE (reference sequence). The length of the CDR3 is 15 residues. The V and J ends lost 4 bases and 2 bases, in that order; junction bases with no gene match: 5. Profiled with immunoSEQ multiplex PCR; TCRdb holds only in-frame clones, not every one. The sample shows 35,000 to 40,000 clones, less than 90% of them seen only once. Enrolment of Seattle patients took place during active infection, and they were followed longitudinally. The material sequenced was peripheral blood. The sequence was obtained from a man aged 55 to 70 with COVID-19, enrolled during active disease. The chain combines TRBV5-4 with TRBJ1-1; 10 bases agree with TRBD1. The CDR3 DNA follows: TGTGCCAGCAGCAGGGACAGGGGCCAAAACACTGAAGCTTTCTTT. Translating gives CASSRDRGQNTEAFF.